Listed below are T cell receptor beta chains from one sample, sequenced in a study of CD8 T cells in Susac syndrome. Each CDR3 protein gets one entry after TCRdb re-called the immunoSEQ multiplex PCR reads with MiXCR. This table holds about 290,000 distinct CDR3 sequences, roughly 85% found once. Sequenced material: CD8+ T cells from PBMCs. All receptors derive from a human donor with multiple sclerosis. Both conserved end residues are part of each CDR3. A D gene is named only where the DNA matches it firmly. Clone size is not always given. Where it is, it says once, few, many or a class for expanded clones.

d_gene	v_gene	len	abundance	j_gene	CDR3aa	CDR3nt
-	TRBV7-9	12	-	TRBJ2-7	CASSWGGHEQYF	TGTGCCAGCAGCTGGGGCGGGCACGAGCAGTACTTC
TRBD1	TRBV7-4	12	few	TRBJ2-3	CASRFQGETQYF	TGTGCCAGCAGGTTCCAGGGGGAAACGCAGTATTTT
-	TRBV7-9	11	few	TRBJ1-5	CASSSRWSQHF	TGTGCCAGCAGCTCCCGCTGGTCCCAGCATTTT
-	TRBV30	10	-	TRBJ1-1	CAWMNTEAFF	TGTGCCTGGATGAACACTGAAGCTTTCTTT
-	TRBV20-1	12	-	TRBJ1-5	CSAGDGNQPQHF	TGCAGTGCAGGGGACGGCAATCAGCCCCAGCATTTT
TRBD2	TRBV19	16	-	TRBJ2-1	CASSKLPGLVYNEQFF	TGTGCCAGTAGTAAACTACCGGGACTAGTTTACAATGAGCAGTTCTTC
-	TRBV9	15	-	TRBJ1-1	CASNPLDRSNTEAFF	TGTGCCAGCAACCCTTTAGACAGGTCTAACACTGAAGCTTTCTTT
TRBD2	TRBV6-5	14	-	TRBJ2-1	CASSGVTSGNEQFF	TGTGCCAGCAGTGGGGTAACTAGCGGAAATGAGCAGTTCTTC
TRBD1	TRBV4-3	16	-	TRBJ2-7	CASSQDPRGPSYEQYF	TGCGCCAGCAGCCAAGATCCCAGGGGGCCGTCCTACGAGCAGTACTTC
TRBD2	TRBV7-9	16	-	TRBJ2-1	CASSSPLAGAHNEQFF	TGTGCCAGCAGTTCGCCCCTAGCGGGAGCCCACAATGAGCAGTTCTTC
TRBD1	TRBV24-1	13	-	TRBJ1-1	CATRTGGNTEAFF	TGTGCCACCAGAACAGGGGGGAACACTGAAGCTTTCTTT
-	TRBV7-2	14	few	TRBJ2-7	CASSLGSMGVEQYF	TGTGCCAGCAGCTTAGGGTCGATGGGGGTCGAGCAGTACTTC
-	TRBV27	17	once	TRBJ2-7	CASSLADFRRASYEQYF	TGTGCCAGCAGTTTAGCCGACTTTCGTCGGGCGTCCTACGAGCAGTACTTC
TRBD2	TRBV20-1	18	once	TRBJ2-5	CSARVPAGLAGGKETQYF	TGCAGTGCTAGAGTCCCCGCCGGACTAGCGGGAGGGAAAGAGACCCAGTACTTC
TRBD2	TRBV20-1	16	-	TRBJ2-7	CSARDLAGGLNYEQYF	TGCAGTGCTAGAGATCTGGCGGGAGGCCTTAACTACGAGCAGTACTTC
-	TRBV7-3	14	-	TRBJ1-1	CASSLEPAHTEAFF	TGTGCCAGCAGCTTAGAACCAGCCCACACTGAAGCTTTCTTT
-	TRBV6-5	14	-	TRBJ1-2	CASSGTILNYGYTF	TGTGCCAGCAGTGGGACCATCCTTAACTATGGCTACACCTTC
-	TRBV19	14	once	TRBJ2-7	CASSMGVSDYEQYF	TGTGCCAGTAGTATGGGGGTTTCAGACTACGAGCAGTACTTC
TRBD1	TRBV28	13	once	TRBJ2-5	CASSYTGVETQYF	TGTGCCAGCAGTTACACAGGGGTCGAGACCCAGTACTTC
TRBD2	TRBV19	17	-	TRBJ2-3	CASSIGTSGTSTDTQYF	TGTGCCAGTAGTATAGGAACTAGCGGGACTAGCACAGATACGCAGTATTTT
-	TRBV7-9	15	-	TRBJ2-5	CASSSRGLAQETQYF	TGTGCCAGCAGCTCCCGAGGACTTGCACAAGAGACCCAGTACTTC
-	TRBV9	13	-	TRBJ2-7	CASSVDGNYEQYF	TGTGCCAGCAGCGTAGACGGGAACTACGAGCAGTACTTC
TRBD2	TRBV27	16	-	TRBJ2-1	CASSAITSGISYEQFF	TGTGCCAGCAGTGCCATCACTAGCGGGATTTCCTATGAGCAGTTCTTC
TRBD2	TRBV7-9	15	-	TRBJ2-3	CASSFGTSATDTQYF	TGTGCCAGCAGCTTCGGGACTAGCGCAACAGATACGCAGTATTTT
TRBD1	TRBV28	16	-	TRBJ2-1	CASSFQDRGPLNEQFF	TGTGCCAGCAGTTTTCAGGACAGGGGGCCCTTGAATGAGCAGTTCTTC
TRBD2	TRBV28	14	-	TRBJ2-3	CASRGGGVTNTQYF	TGTGCCAGCAGGGGTGGGGGGGTCACAAATACGCAGTATTTT
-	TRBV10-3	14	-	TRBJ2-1	CAISGAQGNNEQFF	TGTGCCATCAGTGGGGCCCAGGGGAACAATGAGCAGTTCTTC
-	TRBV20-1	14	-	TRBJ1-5	CSAIDYGSNQPQHF	TGCAGTGCTATAGATTATGGTAGCAATCAGCCCCAGCATTTT
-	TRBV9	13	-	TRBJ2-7	CASSAGVNYEQYF	TGTGCCAGCAGCGCAGGGGTTAACTACGAGCAGTACTTC
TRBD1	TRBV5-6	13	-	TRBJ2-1	CASDDRGPHEQFF	TGTGCCAGCGACGACAGGGGGCCTCATGAGCAGTTCTTC
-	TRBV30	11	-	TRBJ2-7	CAWSQSVEQYF	TGTGCCTGGAGTCAGAGTGTCGAGCAGTACTTC
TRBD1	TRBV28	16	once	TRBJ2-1	CASSTKAMGQPDEQFF	TGTGCCAGCAGTACGAAAGCAATGGGACAGCCAGATGAGCAGTTCTTC